A single sample gave rise to the 8 T cell receptor beta chains below, sequenced in a study of T cell responses to AZD1222 COVID-19 vaccine. The method was immunoSEQ multiplex PCR; TCRdb's version includes in-frame clones alone and lacks a portion of them. The sample holds 130,000 to 150,000 clones, more than 75% seen once. Here the sequenced sample was peripheral blood, taken on day 0 of MenACWY control vaccination. The receptors derive from an adult in good health.

The chain joins TRBV11-2 to TRBJ2-1; TRBD1 agrees at 9 bases. V lost 5 bases, J lost 4 bases, and 15 bases stayed unmatched. The V gene's germline CDR1 is SGHAT and CDR2 FQNNGV. The CDR3 has 18 residues. The CDR3 nucleotides are TGTGCCAGCAGCAAAACGTGGGGGACCGGGACAGGGTACAATGAGCAGTTCTTC. The encoded protein is CASSKTWGTGTGYNEQFF.

This sequence joins TRBV19 and TRBJ2-2, with TRBD2 as a possible D gene (5 bases). Germline V gene data show CDR1 as LNHDA and CDR2 as SQIVND (reference sequence). The CDR3 is 14 amino acids. V gave up 6 bases and J gave up 5 bases, with 13 bases separating them. Here the CDR3 DNA reads TGTGCCAGTAGCGACTACGGGGTAACCGGGGAGCTGTTTTTT. Protein product: CASSDYGVTGELFF.

The chain joins TRBV9 to TRBJ1-3, with D unresolved. Germline V gene data show CDR1 as SGDLS and CDR2 as YYNGEE. The CDR3 length is 16 residues. Deletions cut 4 bases from V and 0 bases from J, with 14 bases between. The CDR3 DNA is TGTGCCAGCAGCCCCGAGACTCACTCCTCTGGAAACACCATATATTTT. Translated: CASSPETHSSGNTIYF.

The chain combines TRBV5-1 with TRBJ1-2; 8 bases agree with TRBD1. The CDR3 is 14 amino acids. The V and J ends lost 4 bases and 0 bases, in that order; junction bases with no gene match: 2. CDR1 is SGHRS and CDR2 is YFSETQ in the germline V gene. CDR3 residues: CASSPDRANYGYTF. DNA for the CDR3: TGCGCCAGCAGCCCGGACAGGGCTAACTATGGCTACACCTTC.

The V gene is TRBV6-5, the J gene TRBJ1-3; TRBD1 matches 10 bases. The CDR3 has 14 residues. Trimming removed 5 bases from V and 4 bases from J; junction bases left unmatched: 2. Germline CDR1 MNHEY, CDR2 SVGAGI. This chain's CDR3 is CASSPDRGGNTIYF. The CDR3 bases are TGTGCCAGCAGTCCGGACAGGGGGGGAAACACCATATATTTT.

This clone occurred a few times. The rearrangement uses TRBV3-1 (or the pseudogene TRBV3-2) and TRBJ2-3; no definite D call. Germline lookup yields CDR1 LGHDT and CDR2 YNNKEL (reference sequence). V lost 2 bases to trimming and J lost 2 bases, with 14 bases between them. The CDR3 loop spans 16 amino acids. The CDR3 DNA sequence: TGTGCCAGCAGCCAATCCGGGTCGAGGAACACAGATACGCAGTATTTT. Its protein is CASSQSGSRNTDTQYF.

The CDR3 DNA is TGTGCCAGTGGGGGTTATGAGCAGTTCTTC. Translation gives CASGGYEQFF. V and J are TRBV19 and TRBJ2-1, with D perhaps TRBD1 or TRBD2 (5 bases each). Per the germline V gene, CDR1 is LNHDA and CDR2 is SQIVND (reference sequence). The CDR3 runs 10 residues. V lost 8 bases, J lost 8 bases, and 7 bases lay in between.

The chain recombines TRBV6-5 with TRBJ1-1; TRBD1 might be the D (5 bases). The CDR3 covers 12 residues. Germline V gene lookup returns CDR1 MNHEY and CDR2 SVGAGI. Trimming pared 11 bases from V and 0 bases from J, leaving 10 bases between. CDR3 sequence: CAATGLNTEAFF. The CDR3 nucleotides are TGTGCCGCAACAGGCCTGAACACTGAAGCTTTCTTT.